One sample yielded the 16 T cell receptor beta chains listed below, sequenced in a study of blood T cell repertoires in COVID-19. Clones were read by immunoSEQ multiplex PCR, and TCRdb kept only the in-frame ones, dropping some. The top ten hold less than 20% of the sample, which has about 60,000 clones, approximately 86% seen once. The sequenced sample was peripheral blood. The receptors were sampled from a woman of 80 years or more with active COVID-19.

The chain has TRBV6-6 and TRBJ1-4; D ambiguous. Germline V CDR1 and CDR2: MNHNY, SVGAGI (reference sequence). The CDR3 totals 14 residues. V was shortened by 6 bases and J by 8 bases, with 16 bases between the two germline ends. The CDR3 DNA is TGTGCCAGCAGATTGGCGGGCGGACTCGAAAAACTGTTTTTT. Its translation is CASRLAGGLEKLFF.

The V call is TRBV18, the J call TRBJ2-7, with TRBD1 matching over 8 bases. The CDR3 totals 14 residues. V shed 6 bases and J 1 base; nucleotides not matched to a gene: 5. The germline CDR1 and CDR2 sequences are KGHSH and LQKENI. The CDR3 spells CASSRGQVSYEQYF. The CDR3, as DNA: TGTGCCAGCTCGCGGGGACAGGTATCCTACGAGCAGTACTTC.

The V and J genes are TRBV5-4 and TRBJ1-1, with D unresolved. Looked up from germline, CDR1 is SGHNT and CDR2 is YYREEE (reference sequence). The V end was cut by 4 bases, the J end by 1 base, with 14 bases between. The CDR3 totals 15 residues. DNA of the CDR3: TGTGCCAGCAGCCCTTTCTTAACAGAGAACACTGAAGCTTTCTTT. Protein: CASSPFLTENTEAFF.

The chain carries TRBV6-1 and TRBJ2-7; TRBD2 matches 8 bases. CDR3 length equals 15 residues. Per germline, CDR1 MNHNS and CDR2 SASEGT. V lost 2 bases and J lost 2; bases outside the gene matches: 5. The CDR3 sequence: CASSESGGVTYEQYF. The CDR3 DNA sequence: TGTGCCAGCAGTGAATCGGGGGGGGTCACCTACGAGCAGTACTTC.

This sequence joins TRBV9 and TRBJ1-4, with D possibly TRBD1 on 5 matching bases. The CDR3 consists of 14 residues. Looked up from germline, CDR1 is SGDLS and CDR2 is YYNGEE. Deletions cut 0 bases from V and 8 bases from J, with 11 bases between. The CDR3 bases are TGTGCCAGCAGCGTAGCCCCAGGGTTGGAAAAACTGTTTTTT. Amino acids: CASSVAPGLEKLFF.

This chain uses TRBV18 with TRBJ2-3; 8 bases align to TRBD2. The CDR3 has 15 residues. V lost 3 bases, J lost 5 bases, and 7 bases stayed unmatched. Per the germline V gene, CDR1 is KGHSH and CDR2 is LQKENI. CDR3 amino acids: CASSPGGALRDTQYF. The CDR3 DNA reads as TGTGCCAGCTCACCCGGGGGGGCCTTAAGAGATACGCAGTATTTT. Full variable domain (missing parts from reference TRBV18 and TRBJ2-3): NAGVMQNPRHLVRRRGQEARLRCSPMKGHSHVYWYRQLPEEGLKFMVYLQKENIIDESGMPKERFSAEFPKEGPSILRIQQVVRGDSAAYFCASSPGGALRDTQYFGPGTRLTVL.

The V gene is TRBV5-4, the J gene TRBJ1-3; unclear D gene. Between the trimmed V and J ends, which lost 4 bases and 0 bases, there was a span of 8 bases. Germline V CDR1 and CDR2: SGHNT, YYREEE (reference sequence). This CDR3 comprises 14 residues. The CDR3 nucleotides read TGTGCCAGCAGCGCACAAGACTCTGGAAACACCATATATTTT. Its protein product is CASSAQDSGNTIYF.

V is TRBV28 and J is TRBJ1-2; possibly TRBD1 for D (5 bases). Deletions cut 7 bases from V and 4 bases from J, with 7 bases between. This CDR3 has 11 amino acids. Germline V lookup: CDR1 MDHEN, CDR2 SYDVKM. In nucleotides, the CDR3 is TGTGCCAGCAACAGGAGCTATGGCTACACCTTC. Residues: CASNRSYGYTF.

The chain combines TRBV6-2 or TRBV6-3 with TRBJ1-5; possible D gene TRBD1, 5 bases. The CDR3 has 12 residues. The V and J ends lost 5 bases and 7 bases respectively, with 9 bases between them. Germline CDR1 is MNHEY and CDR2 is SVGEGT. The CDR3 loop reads CASSPREQPQHF. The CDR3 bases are TGTGCCAGCAGTCCCAGGGAACAGCCCCAGCATTTT.

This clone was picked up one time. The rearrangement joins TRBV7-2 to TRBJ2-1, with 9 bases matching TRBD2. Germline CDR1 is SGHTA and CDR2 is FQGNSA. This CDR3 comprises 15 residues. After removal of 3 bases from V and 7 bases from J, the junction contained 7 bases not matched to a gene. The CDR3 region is CASSLGRGGRNEQFF. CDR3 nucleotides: TGTGCCAGCAGCTTGGGGCGGGGGGGCCGAAATGAGCAGTTCTTC.

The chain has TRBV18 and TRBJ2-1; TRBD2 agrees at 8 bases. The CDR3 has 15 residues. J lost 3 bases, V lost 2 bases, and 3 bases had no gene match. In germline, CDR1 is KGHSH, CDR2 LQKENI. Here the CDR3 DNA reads TGTGCCAGCTCACCATCCGGGGGGGTCTACAATGAGCAGTTCTTC. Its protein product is CASSPSGGVYNEQFF. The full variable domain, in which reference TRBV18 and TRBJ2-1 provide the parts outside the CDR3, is NAGVMQNPRHLVRRRGQEARLRCSPMKGHSHVYWYRQLPEEGLKFMVYLQKENIIDESGMPKERFSAEFPKEGPSILRIQQVVRGDSAAYFCASSPSGGVYNEQFFGPGTRLTVL.

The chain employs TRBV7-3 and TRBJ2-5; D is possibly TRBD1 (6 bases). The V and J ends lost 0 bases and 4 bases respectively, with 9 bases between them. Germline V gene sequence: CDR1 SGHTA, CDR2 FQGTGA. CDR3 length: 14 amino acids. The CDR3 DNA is TGTGCCAGCAGCTTAACGGGACAAGTAGAGACCCAGTACTTC. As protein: CASSLTGQVETQYF. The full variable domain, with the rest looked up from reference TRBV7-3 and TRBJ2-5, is GAGVSQTPSNKVTEKGKYVELRCDPISGHTALYWYRQSLGQGPEFLIYFQGTGAADDSGLPNDRFFAVRPEGSVSTLKIQRTERGDSAVYLCASSLTGQVETQYFGPGTRLLVL.

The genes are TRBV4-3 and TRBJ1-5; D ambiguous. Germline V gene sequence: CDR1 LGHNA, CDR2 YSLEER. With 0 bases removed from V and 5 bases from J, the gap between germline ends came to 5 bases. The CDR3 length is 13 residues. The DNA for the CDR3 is TGCGCCAGCAGCCAAGATCCCTATCAGCCCCAGCATTTT. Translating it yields CASSQDPYQPQHF.

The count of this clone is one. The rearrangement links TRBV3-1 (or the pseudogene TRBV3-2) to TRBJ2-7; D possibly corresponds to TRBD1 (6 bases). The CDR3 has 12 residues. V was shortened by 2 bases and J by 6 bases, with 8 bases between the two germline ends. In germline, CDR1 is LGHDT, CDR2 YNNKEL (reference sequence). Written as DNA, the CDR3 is TGTGCCAGCAGCCAACAGGGGCTCGAGCAGTACTTC. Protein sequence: CASSQQGLEQYF.

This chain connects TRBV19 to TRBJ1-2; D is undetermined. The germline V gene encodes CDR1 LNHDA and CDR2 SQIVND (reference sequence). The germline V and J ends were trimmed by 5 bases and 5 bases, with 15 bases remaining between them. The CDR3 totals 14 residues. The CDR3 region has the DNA TGTGCCAGTAGTCGGCGGAATCCGGGGTATGGCTACACCTTC. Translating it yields CASSRRNPGYGYTF.

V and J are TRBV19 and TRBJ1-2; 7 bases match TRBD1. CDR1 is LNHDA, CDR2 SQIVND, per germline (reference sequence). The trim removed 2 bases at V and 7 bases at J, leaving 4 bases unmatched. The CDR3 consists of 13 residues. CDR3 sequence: CASSISGGRGYTF. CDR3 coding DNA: TGTGCCAGTAGTATATCAGGGGGTCGTGGCTACACCTTC.